Following are 3 T cell receptor beta chains from one sample sequenced in a study of PD-1 blockade in classical Hodgkin lymphoma. Clones were sequenced by immunoSEQ multiplex PCR, and TCRdb holds only the in-frame ones, with some missing. This table holds more than 35,000 clones, 76% found once. Following autologous stem cell transplantation, relapse occurred in every patient, and exposure to brentuximab vedotin varied. The source was peripheral blood mononuclear cells (PBMCs), collected at baseline. These TCRs come from a human donor with classical Hodgkin lymphoma.

The genes are TRBV5-1 and TRBJ2-5; D is perhaps TRBD2 (6 bases). Between the trimmed V and J ends, which lost 0 bases and 6 bases, there was a span of 15 bases. The length of the CDR3 is 15 residues. In germline, CDR1 is SGHRS, CDR2 YFSETQ. CDR3 protein: CASSLAQRAVQTQYF. The DNA of the CDR3 is TGCGCCAGCAGCTTGGCCCAGCGGGCGGTCCAGACCCAGTACTTC.

This sequence joins TRBV7-9 and TRBJ2-2; D uncertain. The CDR3 totals 13 residues. The germline V and J ends were trimmed by 9 bases and 3 bases, with 11 bases remaining between them. Germline CDR1 and CDR2: SEHNR and FQNEAQ (reference sequence). The CDR3 nucleotides are TGTGCCAGGGGCGATTCGGACACCGGGGAGCTGTTTTTT. Translating gives CARGDSDTGELFF.

This clone was picked up one time. The chain has TRBV28 and TRBJ2-2; D perhaps matches TRBD1 (5 bases). This CDR3 spans 13 amino acids. Germline-derived CDR1 and CDR2 are MDHEN and SYDVKM. V gave up 3 bases and J gave up 5 bases, with 7 bases separating them. The CDR3 nucleotides are TGTGCCAGCAGTTTGGGGCGTACCGGGGAGCTGTTTTTT. As protein: CASSLGRTGELFF.